A selection of T cell receptor beta chains follows, all from one sample in a study of CD8+CD57+ T cells in acquired aplastic anemia. A single record per CDR3 protein comes from TCRdb applying MiXCR to the reads. The sample shows approximately 300,000 distinct CDR3 sequences, roughly 61% of them seen only once. Sequencing was done on a sample of sorted CD4+, CD8+, or CD8+CD57+ T cells (not recorded which) from PBMCs. The source of these receptors is a human donor with aplastic anemia. Each CDR3 is given with its conserved first and last residue. Fields, in order: D gene, CDR3 length, J gene, V gene, clone size, CDR3 DNA, CDR3 protein. D genes are given only for firm matches. Only some rows state a clone size, as once, few, many or a class for expanded clones.

D: -; length: 13; J: TRBJ2-1; V: TRBV29-1; size: -; DNA: TGCAGCGTCTCAGGGGTATCCTACAATGAGCAGTTCTTC; CDR3: CSVSGVSYNEQFF
D: TRBD1; length: 15; J: TRBJ1-1; V: TRBV19; size: -; DNA: TGTGCCAGTAGCCAATCCGGGACAGTTAACACTGAAGCTTTCTTT; CDR3: CASSQSGTVNTEAFF
D: TRBD1; length: 15; J: TRBJ1-1; V: TRBV7-9; size: -; DNA: TGTGCCAGCATTTCAGTAGGACAGGGGAACACTGAAGCTTTCTTT; CDR3: CASISVGQGNTEAFF
D: -; length: 15; J: TRBJ1-2; V: TRBV20-1; size: -; DNA: TGCAGTGCTAGAGATTTCACAGGGATTAATTATGGCTACACCTTC; CDR3: CSARDFTGINYGYTF
D: -; length: 11; J: TRBJ1-3; V: TRBV20-1; size: -; DNA: TGCAGTGCTTTAAGAGGAAACACCATATATTTT; CDR3: CSALRGNTIYF
D: TRBD2; length: 14; J: TRBJ2-7; V: TRBV7-2; size: -; DNA: TGTGCCAGCAGCCGATTAGCGGGGCATTACGAGCAGTACTTC; CDR3: CASSRLAGHYEQYF
D: TRBD1; length: 14; J: TRBJ1-1; V: TRBV5-5; size: -; DNA: TGTGCCAGCAGCTCGGACAGGCCGAACACTGAAGCTTTCTTT; CDR3: CASSSDRPNTEAFF
D: TRBD1; length: 12; J: TRBJ2-7; V: TRBV7-9; size: few; DNA: TGTGCCTCGGGACAGGGATCCTACGAGCAGTACTTC; CDR3: CASGQGSYEQYF
D: -; length: 13; J: TRBJ2-1; V: TRBV10-3; size: -; DNA: TGTGCCATCACCCAGAGCTCCTACAATGAGCAGTTCTTC; CDR3: CAITQSSYNEQFF
D: -; length: 15; J: TRBJ2-3; V: TRBV12-3/TRBV12-4; size: -; DNA: TGTGCCAGCAGCCGGACCAGGGTGGGCACAGATACGCAGTATTTT; CDR3: CASSRTRVGTDTQYF
D: TRBD1; length: 15; J: TRBJ2-7; V: TRBV19; size: many; DNA: TGTGCCAGTAGTATCGCCGGGACAGGGAACTACGAGCAGTACTTC; CDR3: CASSIAGTGNYEQYF
D: TRBD2; length: 18; J: TRBJ2-1; V: TRBV20-1; size: -; DNA: TGCAGTGCTGTGATGGCTAGCGGGGCCACGAGCTCCTACAATGAGCAGTTCTTC; CDR3: CSAVMASGATSSYNEQFF
D: TRBD2; length: 14; J: TRBJ2-2; V: TRBV2; size: -; DNA: TGTGCCAGCATGGCCACTAGCGGGGGGGGGGAGCTGTTTTTT; CDR3: CASMATSGGGELFF
D: -; length: 15; J: TRBJ2-5; V: TRBV11-1; size: -; DNA: TGTGCCAGCAGCTTTCAAGGGGGTCCTAAAGAGACCCAGTACTTC; CDR3: CASSFQGGPKETQYF
D: -; length: 16; J: TRBJ2-7; V: TRBV27; size: many; DNA: TGTGCCAGCAGTTTATATCCCCCCGGACAGCCCTACGAGCAGTACTTC; CDR3: CASSLYPPGQPYEQYF
D: TRBD2; length: 16; J: TRBJ2-7; V: TRBV5-1; size: -; DNA: TGCGCCAGCAGCTTCTCCTCGACTAGCGGGGGCTACGAGCAGTACTTC; CDR3: CASSFSSTSGGYEQYF
D: -; length: 13; J: TRBJ1-1; V: TRBV20-1; size: many; DNA: TGCAGTGCTCTGAGGGGGAGTAACACTGAAGCTTTCTTT; CDR3: CSALRGSNTEAFF
D: TRBD2; length: 20; J: TRBJ2-5; V: TRBV6-5; size: many; DNA: TGTGCCAGCAGTTCCCGGGGAGCGGGGGGTCCACTCCACAAACAAGAGACCCAGTACTTC; CDR3: CASSSRGAGGPLHKQETQYF
D: -; length: 14; J: TRBJ2-3; V: TRBV7-9; size: many; DNA: TGTGCCAGCAGCTTGAGGTACGGCGCAGATACGCAGTATTTT; CDR3: CASSLRYGADTQYF
D: TRBD2; length: 21; J: TRBJ2-7; V: TRBV11-3; size: many; DNA: TGTGCCAGCAGCCCTACTGATGCTCGTATAGATCGTCGGGGGGTTCTCTACGAGCAGTACTTC; CDR3: CASSPTDARIDRRGVLYEQYF
D: -; length: 12; J: TRBJ2-7; V: TRBV20-1; size: many; DNA: TGCAGTGCTGGGACTTCTTCCTACGAGCAGTACTTC; CDR3: CSAGTSSYEQYF